The clone carrying this T cell receptor beta chain has more than one count but fewer than ten. At the DNA level, this CDR3 is encoded by other sequences in the same sample as well. Terminally differentiated effector memory CD45RA+ cells were excluded by CCR7 positive selection of CD45RO-negative cells. Looked up from germline, CDR1 is SGHRS and CDR2 is YFSETQ. There are 14 residues in the CDR3. V shed 4 bases, J shed 3 bases, and the junction held 3 bases outside the gene matches. This specimen comes from a study of shared clonotypes between healthy human individuals. TCRdb keeps only in-frame clones here, not all; method: immunoSEQ multiplex PCR. The repertoire consists of about 2.1 million clones, with approximately 94% occurring once and the leading ten covering under 2%.

This clonotype originated in a man aged 18 to 35 in good health. Some clones in this sample may be carry-over from other donors' samples. Sequenced: naive CD8+ T cells from PBMCs. V gene TRBV5-1 combines with J gene TRBJ2-7; 11 bases map to TRBD1. CDR3 region: CASSHGTGGYEQYF. The DNA of the CDR3 is TGCGCCAGCAGCCACGGGACAGGGGGCTACGAGCAGTACTTC.